This TCR beta chain derives from a study of shared clonotypes between healthy human individuals. For the study at large: Researchers drew samples from two women and a few men aged 18 to 49. Overall study findings and caveats: A handful of donors showed sharing of about 4.6% of naive CD4 clonotypes. Large depth notwithstanding, sorted-subset sequencing proved incomplete by rarefaction. Non-shared clonotypes had lower generation probabilities than those shared by all four donors.

Data came from immunoSEQ multiplex PCR; TCRdb stores just in-frame clones and leaves some out. The profile shows roughly 650,000 clones, 90% to 97% of them singletons. The CDR3 covers 12 residues. CDR1 and CDR2 from the germline V gene are SNHLY and FYNNEI. The V gene lost 6 bases and the J gene lost 0 bases, with 5 bases spanning the gap. Note on this clone: The antigen is not known.

CD8 cells classed as naive were CD45RO-negative and positively selected for CCR7, excluding terminally differentiated effector memory CD45RA+ cells. The source is a young woman in good health. Sequenced: naive CD8+ T cells sorted from blood. The chain links TRBV2 to TRBJ1-1; D gene unclear. The CDR3, as DNA: TGTGCCAGCAGCAGACTGAACACTGAAGCTTTCTTT. Protein product: CASSRLNTEAFF. Combining the CDR3 with reference TRBV2 and TRBJ1-1 gives the whole variable domain EPEVTQTPSHQVTQMGQEVILRCVPISNHLYFYWYRQILGQKVEFLVSFYNNEISEKSEIFDDQFSVERPDGSNFTLKIRSTKLEDSAMYFCASSRLNTEAFFGQGTRLTVV.